These 22 T cell receptor beta chains came from one sample sequenced in a study of blood T cells in healthy people across ages. A second PCR, run for roughly 6 to 11 cycles, used a sample-barcoded 5' primer plus a J-beta primer mix. TCRdb reanalysed the 5' RACE reads using MiXCR and keeps one entry per CDR3 protein. This sample has roughly 1.5 million distinct CDR3 sequences, with roughly 43% found just once. Sample: blood. These receptors were taken from a woman aged 18-29 years in good health.

With respect to this clonotype: Germline is not matched at one junction end, which may reflect a read error. The rearrangement joins TRBV7-2 to TRBJ2-5, with 7 bases that match TRBD1. Germline V gene lookup returns CDR1 SGHTA and CDR2 FQGNSA. This CDR3 spans 16 amino acids. The CDR3 DNA is TGTGCCAGCAGATTAGAGTTAGTGGGACGGACAGGCGCCCAGTACTTC. It specifies CASRLELVGRTGAQYF.

This clonotype was seen ten or more times. The V gene is TRBV28, the J gene TRBJ2-7; unclear D gene. The CDR3 loop spans 10 amino acids. CDR1 and CDR2 from the germline V gene are MDHEN and SYDVKM. V lost 3 bases and J 5 bases, leaving 2 bases between the germline ends. The CDR3 coding sequence is TGTGCCAGCAGTTTCCACGAGCAGTACTTC. Translation: CASSFHEQYF.

This clonotype showed up just a few times. The chain is built from TRBV7-9 and TRBJ2-4; TRBD1 might be the D (7 bases). This CDR3 is 16 amino acids long. From germline, CDR1 is SEHNR and CDR2 FQNEAQ (reference sequence). Trimming left V 5 bases short and J 5 bases short, with 19 bases between. The CDR3 protein is CASSRSMRDRENIQYF. CDR3 nucleotide sequence: TGTGCCAGCAGCCGGTCTATGCGGGACAGAGAAAACATTCAGTACTTC.

This sequence joins TRBV12-3 or TRBV12-4 and TRBJ1-6; D is perhaps TRBD1 (6 bases). This CDR3 contains 16 residues. The V gene lost 1 base and the J gene lost 7 bases, with 14 bases spanning the gap. CDR3 region: CASSLGPGVWNSPLHF. In nucleotides, the CDR3 is TGTGCCAGCAGTTTAGGTCCAGGGGTATGGAATTCACCCCTCCACTTT.

This clonotype was counted a few times. This rearrangement joins TRBV20-1 to TRBJ2-7; unclear D gene. V lost 8 bases to trimming and J lost 4 bases, with 15 bases between them. The CDR3 covers 12 residues. Per germline, CDR1 DFQATT and CDR2 SNEGSKA (reference sequence). DNA of the CDR3: TGCAGTTCCAACAAGGCTCTATACGAGCAGTACTTC. Amino acid sequence: CSSNKALYEQYF.

This clonotype appeared a few times. The rearrangement uses TRBV2 and TRBJ1-2, with D unresolved. The CDR3 covers 16 residues. Looked up from germline, CDR1 is SNHLY and CDR2 is FYNNEI. V lost 0 bases and J 6 bases, leaving 17 bases between the germline ends. The DNA of the CDR3 is TGTGCCAGCAGTGAAGCGCTTAGGCAGGAGGTAGATGGCTACACCTTC. Its translation is CASSEALRQEVDGYTF. The variable domain in full, with the rest retrieved from reference TRBV2 and TRBJ1-2, is EPEVTQTPSHQVTQMGQEVILRCVPISNHLYFYWYRQILGQKVEFLVSFYNNEISEKSEIFDDQFSVERPDGSNFTLKIRSTKLEDSAMYFCASSEALRQEVDGYTFGSGTRLTVV.

The rearrangement links TRBV5-1 to TRBJ1-1; no reliable D call. Trimming took 0 bases from V and 7 from J, leaving 13 bases between them. Germline CDR1 SGHRS, CDR2 YFSETQ. This CDR3 is built from 14 residues. CDR3 loop: CASSLAGELGEAFF. CDR3 nucleotides: TGCGCCAGCAGCTTGGCCGGTGAGTTAGGTGAAGCTTTCTTT.

The genes are TRBV5-1 and TRBJ2-2; D is unclear. V was trimmed by 1 base and J by 5 bases, leaving 9 bases between them. This CDR3 is 14 amino acids long. Germline V CDR1 and CDR2: SGHRS, YFSETQ. The CDR3 DNA reads TGCGCCAGCAGCTTGATCACAACAACCGGGGAGCTGTTTTTT. This gives the protein CASSLITTTGELFF.

This clonotype turned up a few times. This rearrangement joins TRBV28 to TRBJ2-3, with a weak D call TRBD2 (5 bases). The V and J ends lost 5 bases and 6 bases respectively, with 18 bases between them. Germline V gene sequence: CDR1 MDHEN, CDR2 SYDVKM. The CDR3 has 15 amino acids. The CDR3 bases are TGTGCCAGCAGTACACACGAGCGGAGCCCGGATACGCAGTATTTT. Translated: CASSTHERSPDTQYF.

The gene calls are TRBV12-3 or TRBV12-4 and TRBJ2-7, with TRBD1 matching over 7 bases. J lost 3 bases, V lost 5 bases, and 10 bases had no gene match. The CDR3 contains 15 residues. This chain's CDR3 is CASSPLRGGDYEQYF. The CDR3 DNA follows: TGTGCCAGCAGTCCCCTCCGAGGGGGCGACTACGAGCAGTACTTC.

The J gene is TRBJ2-5, the V gene TRBV7-9, with 8 positions matching TRBD1. After removal of 4 bases from V and 11 bases from J, the junction contained 12 bases not matched to a gene. Germline CDR1 SEHNR, CDR2 FQNEAQ (reference sequence). CDR3 length: 14 amino acids. The CDR3 is CASSSETGVREQYF. In DNA form, the CDR3 reads TGTGCCAGCAGCTCGGAGACAGGGGTTCGAGAGCAGTACTTC.

The chain recombines TRBV7-2 with TRBJ2-7; TRBD2 matches 11 bases. The CDR3 is 14 amino acids. The germline CDR1 and CDR2 sequences are SGHTA and FQGNSA. The V gene end was trimmed by 4 bases and the J gene end by 7 bases; junction bases not matched to a gene: 6. The CDR3 sequence is CASSSLAGAREQYF. CDR3 DNA sequence: TGTGCCAGCAGCTCACTAGCGGGAGCTCGAGAGCAGTACTTC. Using reference TRBV7-2 and TRBJ2-7 for the parts outside the CDR3, the full variable domain is GAGVSQSPSNKVTEKGKDVELRCDPISGHTALYWYRQSLGQGLEFLIYFQGNSAPDKSGLPSDRFSAERTGGSVSTLTIQRTQQEDSAVYLCASSSLAGAREQYFGPGTRLTVT.

This chain links TRBV7-9 with TRBJ2-4; no clear D. Germline CDR1 and CDR2: SEHNR and FQNEAQ (reference sequence). Trimming removed 3 bases from V and 13 bases from J, with 16 bases in between. There are 13 residues in the CDR3. This CDR3 reads CASSFRSNNEQYF. The DNA of the CDR3 is TGTGCCAGCAGCTTTAGGAGCAACAATGAGCAGTACTTC.

This clonotype was found a few times. V is TRBV12-3 or TRBV12-4 and J is TRBJ1-2, with unresolved D. Trimming cost V 7 bases and J 2 bases, with 14 bases left between them. The CDR3 is 14 residues long. The CDR3 sequence: CASTQFTANYGYTF. The CDR3, as DNA: TGTGCCAGCACCCAGTTTACGGCAAACTATGGCTACACCTTC.

The chain uses TRBV12-3 or TRBV12-4 and TRBJ1-4, with D perhaps TRBD1 (5 bases). The CDR3 extends over 13 amino acids. Trimming removed 8 bases from V and 8 bases from J, with 15 bases in between. The CDR3 DNA sequence: TGTGCCAGCGCCCAGGGAGCTCCGGAAAAACTGTTTTTT. It codes for CASAQGAPEKLFF.

Remarks on this clonotype: In this CDR3 the conserved last residue, phenylalanine or tryptophan, is missing, so a read error is likely. The chain is built from TRBV27 and TRBJ2-1; D remains ambiguous. CDR3 length: 17 amino acids. V lost 8 bases, J lost 0 bases, and 20 bases lay in between. Germline V gene sequence: CDR1 MNHEY, CDR2 SMNVEV (reference sequence). This chain's CDR3 is CASALGPPLSSYNEQFL. In nucleotides, the CDR3 is TGTGCCAGCGCATTAGGGCCGCCCCTGAGCTCCTACAATGAGCAGTTCTTA.

The chain uses TRBV20-1 and TRBJ2-7, with 9 bases aligning to TRBD1. The CDR3 is 12 amino acids. In germline, CDR1 is DFQATT, CDR2 SNEGSKA (reference sequence). J was trimmed by 7 bases and V by 5 bases; bases with no gene match: 6. This CDR3 reads CSASGTGREQYF. CDR3 DNA sequence: TGCAGTGCTTCCGGGACAGGGCGTGAGCAGTACTTC.

The table lists this clonotype with a few counts. The genes are TRBV20-1 and TRBJ2-3, with a weak D call TRBD2 (5 bases). Trimming took 1 base from V and 5 from J, leaving 13 bases between them. The germline CDR1 and CDR2 sequences are DFQATT and SNEGSKA (reference sequence). This CDR3 is 14 amino acids long. The DNA for the CDR3 is TGCAGTGCTAGAGCGGGCGGGCCCAAAGATACGCAGTATTTT. Protein product: CSARAGGPKDTQYF.

V gene TRBV28 combines with J gene TRBJ2-7, with TRBD2 as a possible D gene (7 bases). The CDR3 totals 13 residues. Per the germline V gene, CDR1 is MDHEN and CDR2 is SYDVKM. Trimming took 5 bases from V and 6 from J, leaving 14 bases between them. The CDR3 sequence is CASSPGGGVEQYF. In DNA, the CDR3 is TGTGCCAGCAGTCCGGGGGGCGGCGTCGAGCAGTACTTC.

The genes are TRBV7-9 and TRBJ2-3; no clear D. Germline CDR1 and CDR2: SEHNR and FQNEAQ (reference sequence). Trimming stripped 1 base from V and 1 base from J, with 12 bases between. The CDR3 sequence is 16 residues long. The CDR3 loop is CASSLGTVGGTDTQYF. CDR3 sequence (DNA): TGTGCCAGCAGCTTAGGGACCGTCGGAGGCACAGATACGCAGTATTTT. The variable domain in full, completed from reference TRBV7-9 and TRBJ2-3, reads DTGVSQNPRHKITKRGQNVTFRCDPISEHNRLYWYRQTLGQGPEFLTYFQNEAQLEKSRLLSDRFSAERPKGSFSTLEIQRTEQGDSAMYLCASSLGTVGGTDTQYFGPGTRLTVL.

This clonotype came up a few times. The V call is TRBV12-3 or TRBV12-4, the J call TRBJ1-3; D gene ambiguous. V lost 3 bases to trimming and J lost 0 bases, with 6 bases between them. CDR3 length equals 14 residues. Here the CDR3 DNA reads TGTGCCAGCAGTTTGGTCAGCTCTGGAAACACCATATATTTT. It codes for CASSLVSSGNTIYF.

This clonotype came up a few times. A much bigger clone sits one base away, suggesting this may be a read error. The chain recombines TRBV20-1 with TRBJ2-3, with a weak D call TRBD2 (6 bases). Germline CDR1 DFQATT, CDR2 SNEGSKA (reference sequence). The CDR3 covers 12 residues. V was pared by 4 bases and J by 1 base, with 6 bases between. CDR3 sequence reads: CSATGGTDTQYF. CDR3 DNA: TGCAGTGCTACGGGGGGCACAGATACGCAGTATTTT.